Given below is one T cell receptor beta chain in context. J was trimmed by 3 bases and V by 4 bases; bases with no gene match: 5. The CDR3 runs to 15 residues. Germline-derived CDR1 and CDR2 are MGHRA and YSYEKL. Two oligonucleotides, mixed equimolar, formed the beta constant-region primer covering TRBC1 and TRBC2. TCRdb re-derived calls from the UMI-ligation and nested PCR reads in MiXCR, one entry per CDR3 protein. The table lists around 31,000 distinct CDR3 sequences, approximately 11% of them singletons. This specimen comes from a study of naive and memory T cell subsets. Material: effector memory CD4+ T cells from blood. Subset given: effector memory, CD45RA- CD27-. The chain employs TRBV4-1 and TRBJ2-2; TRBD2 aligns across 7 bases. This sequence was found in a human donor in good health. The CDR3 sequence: CASSPRLADTGELFF. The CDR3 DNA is TGCGCCAGCAGCCCCCGACTAGCCGACACCGGGGAGCTGTTTTTT.